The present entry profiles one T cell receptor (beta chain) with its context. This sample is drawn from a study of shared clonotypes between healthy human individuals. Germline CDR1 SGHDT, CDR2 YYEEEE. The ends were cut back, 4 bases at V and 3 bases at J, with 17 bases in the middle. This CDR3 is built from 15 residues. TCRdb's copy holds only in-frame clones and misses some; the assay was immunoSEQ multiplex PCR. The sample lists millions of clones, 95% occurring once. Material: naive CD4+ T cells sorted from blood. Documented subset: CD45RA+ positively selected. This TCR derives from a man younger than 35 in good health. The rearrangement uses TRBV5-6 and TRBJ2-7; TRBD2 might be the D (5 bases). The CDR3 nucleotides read TGTGCCAGCAGCCCAGATCCCACGGAGGTCTACGAGCAGTACTTC. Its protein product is CASSPDPTEVYEQYF.